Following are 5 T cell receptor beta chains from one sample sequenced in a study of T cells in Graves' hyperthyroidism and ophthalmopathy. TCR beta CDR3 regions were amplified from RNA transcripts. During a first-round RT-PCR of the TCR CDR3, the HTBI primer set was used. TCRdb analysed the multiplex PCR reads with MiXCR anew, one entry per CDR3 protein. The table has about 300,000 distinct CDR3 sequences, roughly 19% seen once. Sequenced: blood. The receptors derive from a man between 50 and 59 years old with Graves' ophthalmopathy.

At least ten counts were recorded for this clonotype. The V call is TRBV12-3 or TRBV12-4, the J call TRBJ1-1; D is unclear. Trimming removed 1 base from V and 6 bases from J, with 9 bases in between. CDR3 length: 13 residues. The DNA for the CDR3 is TGTGCCAGCAGTTTAGACGAACTCTCTGAAGCTTTCTTT. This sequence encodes CASSLDELSEAFF.

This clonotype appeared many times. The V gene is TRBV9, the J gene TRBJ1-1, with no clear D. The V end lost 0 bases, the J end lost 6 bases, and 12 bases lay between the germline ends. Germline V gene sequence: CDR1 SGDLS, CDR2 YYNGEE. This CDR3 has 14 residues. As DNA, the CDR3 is TGTGCCAGCAGCGTAGGTGGGGAGGTCTCTGAAGCTTTCTTT. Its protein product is CASSVGGEVSEAFF.

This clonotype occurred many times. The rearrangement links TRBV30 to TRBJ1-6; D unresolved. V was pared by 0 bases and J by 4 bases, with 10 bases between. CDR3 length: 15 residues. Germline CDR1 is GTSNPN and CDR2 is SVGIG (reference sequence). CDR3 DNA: TGTGCCTGGAGTGTACCGAGGCAGTATAATTCACCCCTCCACTTT. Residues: CAWSVPRQYNSPLHF.

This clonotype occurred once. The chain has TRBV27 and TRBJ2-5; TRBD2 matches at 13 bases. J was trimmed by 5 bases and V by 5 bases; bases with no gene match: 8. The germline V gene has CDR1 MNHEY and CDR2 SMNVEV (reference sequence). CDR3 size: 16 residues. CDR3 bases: TGTGCCAGCAGTCCCCCGGGACTAGCGGGATGGGAGACCCAGTACTTC. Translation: CASSPPGLAGWETQYF.

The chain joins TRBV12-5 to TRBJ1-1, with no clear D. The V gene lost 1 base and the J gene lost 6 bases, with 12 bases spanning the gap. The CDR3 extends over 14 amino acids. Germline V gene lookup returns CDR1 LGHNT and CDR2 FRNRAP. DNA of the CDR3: TGTGCTAGTGGTTTGGAAGGGTCAACCGCTGAAGCTTTCTTT. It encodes CASGLEGSTAEAFF.